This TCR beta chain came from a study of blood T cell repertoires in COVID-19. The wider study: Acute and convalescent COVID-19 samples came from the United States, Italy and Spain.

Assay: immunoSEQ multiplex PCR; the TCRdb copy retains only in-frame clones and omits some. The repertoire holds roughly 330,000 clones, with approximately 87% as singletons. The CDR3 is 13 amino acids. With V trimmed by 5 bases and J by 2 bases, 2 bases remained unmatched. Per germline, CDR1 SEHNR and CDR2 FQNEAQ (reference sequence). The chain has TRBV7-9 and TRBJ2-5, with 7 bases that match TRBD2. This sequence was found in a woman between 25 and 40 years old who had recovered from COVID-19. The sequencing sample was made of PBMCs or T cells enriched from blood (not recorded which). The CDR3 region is CASSRTRQETQYF. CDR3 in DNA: TGTGCCAGCAGCCGGACTAGACAAGAGACCCAGTACTTC.